Presented here are 23 T cell receptor beta chains from one specimen sequenced in a study of cytomegalovirus exposure and HLA in healthy donors. PCR primers comprised 60 Vbeta and 13 Jbeta primers. The method was immunoSEQ multiplex PCR; TCRdb's version includes in-frame clones alone and lacks a portion of them. The data contain tens of thousands of clones, just under 85% of them singletons. Sequenced input: PBMCs. These receptors were taken from a woman aged 18-29 years in good health and CMV-seropositive.

DNA of the CDR3: TGTGCCAGCAGTTACGAACAGGGGTCGCGGCAGCCCCAGCATTTT. Translating it yields CASSYEQGSRQPQHF. V is TRBV6-6 and J is TRBJ1-5; 7 bases agree with TRBD1. Germline V CDR1 and CDR2: MNHNY, SVGAGI (reference sequence). CDR3 size: 15 residues. J lost 7 bases, V lost 2 bases, and 8 bases had no gene match.

This chain joins TRBV5-4 and TRBJ1-3; 9 positions agree with TRBD1. CDR3 size: 16 residues. V dropped 4 bases and J dropped 4; count of bases not matched to a gene: 9. CDR1 is SGHNT, CDR2 YYREEE, per germline (reference sequence). The CDR3 nucleotides read TGTGCCAGCAGCCCTGGACAGGGGTTCGTCGGAAACACCATATATTTT. Translation: CASSPGQGFVGNTIYF. Combining the CDR3 with reference TRBV5-4 and TRBJ1-3 gives the whole variable domain ETGVTQSPTHLIKTRGQQVTLRCSSQSGHNTVSWYQQALGQGPQFIFQYYREEENGRGNFPPRFSGLQFPNYSSELNVNALELDDSALYLCASSPGQGFVGNTIYFGEGSWLTVV.

The rearrangement uses TRBV2 and TRBJ2-7; 12 bases align to TRBD2. Trimming removed 6 bases from V and 0 bases from J; junction bases left unmatched: 3. Germline lookup yields CDR1 SNHLY and CDR2 FYNNEI. The CDR3 is 15 amino acids. The CDR3 protein is CASRPTSGSSYEQYF. The CDR3 bases are TGTGCCAGCAGACCGACTAGCGGGAGCTCCTACGAGCAGTACTTC.

V gene TRBV29-1 combines with J gene TRBJ1-2, with 11 bases matching TRBD1. Looked up from germline, CDR1 is SQVTM and CDR2 is ANQGSEA. The length of the CDR3 is 17 residues. The ends lost 1 base at V and 4 bases at J; junction bases unmatched: 11. The CDR3 sequence is CSVEALLGDRGIYGYTF. The CDR3 bases are TGCAGCGTTGAAGCTCTCCTAGGGGACAGGGGGATCTATGGCTACACCTTC.

V and J are TRBV7-9 and TRBJ2-1; TRBD2 matches at 9 bases. V gave up 4 bases and J gave up 7 bases; unmatched junction bases: 14. The length of the CDR3 is 17 residues. CDR1 is SEHNR, CDR2 FQNEAQ, per germline (reference sequence). The CDR3 region has the DNA TGTGCCAGCAGCTCCCCCCGGGGCGGGGGGGCCGGAAATGAGCAGTTCTTC. It specifies CASSSPRGGGAGNEQFF.

This clone was detected once. The genes are TRBV9 and TRBJ2-7; TRBD2 agrees at 9 bases. The V and J ends lost 2 bases and 1 base, in that order; junction bases with no gene match: 4. This CDR3 region has 15 residues. Germline CDR1 and CDR2: SGDLS and YYNGEE. CDR3 sequence reads: CASSVTAGGSYEQYF. The CDR3 coding sequence is TGTGCCAGCAGCGTCACAGCGGGGGGATCCTACGAGCAGTACTTC.

This clone has a handful of counts. The chain employs TRBV7-6 and TRBJ1-1, with unresolved D. This CDR3 region has 13 residues. V lost 3 bases and J lost 0, with 5 bases in between. In germline, CDR1 is SGHVS, CDR2 FNYEAQ. The CDR3 reads CASSFSVNTEAFF. In DNA, the CDR3 is TGTGCCAGCAGCTTCTCAGTGAACACTGAAGCTTTCTTT.

J is TRBJ1-5 and V is TRBV2; D is uncertain. Trimming stripped 3 bases from V and 4 bases from J, with 10 bases between. This CDR3 comprises 14 residues. The V gene's germline CDR1 is SNHLY and CDR2 FYNNEI. DNA for the CDR3: TGTGCCAGCAGTGATCGTACGGTGAATCAGCCCCAGCATTTT. Its protein product is CASSDRTVNQPQHF.

The chain joins TRBV5-4 to TRBJ1-1; TRBD1 aligns across 9 bases. J gave up 4 bases and V 5 bases, and 6 bases lay outside the gene matches. Germline V gives CDR1 SGHNT, CDR2 YYREEE (reference sequence). This CDR3 region has 14 residues. The CDR3 region is CASSYRGLSTEAFF. The CDR3 DNA reads as TGTGCCAGCAGTTACAGGGGGCTTAGCACTGAAGCTTTCTTT.

The chain joins TRBV6-1 to TRBJ1-5; D is perhaps TRBD1 (5 bases). V shed 2 bases and J shed 1 base, with 12 bases lying between them. The CDR3 extends over 16 amino acids. The germline V gene encodes CDR1 MNHNS and CDR2 SASEGT. In nucleotides, the CDR3 is TGTGCCAGCAGTGAAAGGTGGCAGGGCAGCAATCAGCCCCAGCATTTT. Encoded protein: CASSERWQGSNQPQHF.

This sequence joins TRBV28 and TRBJ1-2; 8 nucleotides agree with TRBD1. Germline assignment: CDR1 MDHEN and CDR2 SYDVKM. The trim removed 4 bases at V and 5 bases at J, leaving 9 bases unmatched. This CDR3 has 15 amino acids. The CDR3 here is CASSSVGQGPYGYTF. The CDR3 nucleotides read TGTGCCAGCAGTTCAGTCGGACAGGGCCCGTATGGCTACACCTTC.

The chain couples TRBV9 to TRBJ2-3; no reliable D call. The V end was cut by 3 bases, the J end by 1 base, with 3 bases between. The CDR3 spans 12 residues. Per germline, CDR1 SGDLS and CDR2 YYNGEE. CDR3 sequence reads: CASSAGTDTQYF. The CDR3 DNA follows: TGTGCCAGCAGCGCAGGCACAGATACGCAGTATTTT.

The chain has TRBV7-6 and TRBJ2-1; D uncertain. CDR1 and CDR2 from the germline V gene are SGHVS and FNYEAQ. The length of the CDR3 is 13 residues. V lost 7 bases to trimming and J lost 6 bases, with 13 bases between them. CDR3 nucleotides: TGTGCCAGCAAACCCCCCTGGAGCAATGAGCAGTTCTTC. This sequence encodes CASKPPWSNEQFF.

This clone is a singleton in its sample. The gene calls are TRBV9 and TRBJ1-2, with D possibly being TRBD1 (5 bases). Germline V gives CDR1 SGDLS, CDR2 YYNGEE. There are 15 residues in the CDR3. Trimming removed 3 bases from V and 3 bases from J, with 15 bases in between. The CDR3 loop is CASSAGGRGDYGYTF. CDR3 DNA sequence: TGTGCCAGCAGCGCCGGGGGGAGAGGGGACTATGGCTACACCTTC.

This clone was picked up one time. This chain uses TRBV11-2 with TRBJ2-1, with 8 bases aligning to TRBD2. V was pared by 3 bases and J by 4 bases, with 14 bases of the junction left unmatched. The CDR3 consists of 18 residues. The germline CDR1 and CDR2 sequences are SGHAT and FQNNGV. The chain's CDR3 is CASSFSGVPGGSYNEQFF. Here the CDR3 DNA reads TGTGCCAGCAGCTTTAGCGGGGTACCGGGAGGGTCGTACAATGAGCAGTTCTTC.

The chain links TRBV5-4 to TRBJ2-1, with 10 bases aligning to TRBD1. The J segment lost 7 bases and the V segment lost 5 bases, leaving 6 bases of the junction unmatched. CDR3 length: 14 residues. Germline CDR1 is SGHNT and CDR2 is YYREEE (reference sequence). CDR3: CASRRTGGSNEQFF. The CDR3 region has the DNA TGTGCCAGCAGGCGGACAGGGGGGTCGAATGAGCAGTTCTTC.

J is TRBJ2-3 and V is TRBV6-5; D not resolved. The CDR3 is 13 residues long. V lost 6 bases and J 2 bases, leaving 9 bases between the germline ends. Germline CDR1 is MNHEY and CDR2 is SVGAGI. Here the CDR3 reads CASRVRSTDTQYF. Here the CDR3 DNA reads TGTGCCAGCAGGGTGCGGTCCACAGATACGCAGTATTTT.

This clone was observed a handful of times. The chain joins TRBV6-5 to TRBJ1-1; no clear D. CDR1 MNHEY and CDR2 SVGAGI come from the germline V gene. With 1 base removed from V and 1 base from J, the gap between germline ends came to 7 bases. The CDR3 consists of 14 residues. The CDR3 coding sequence is TGTGCCAGCAGTTACTTGGCAGGGAACACTGAAGCTTTCTTT. Translation gives CASSYLAGNTEAFF.

Details on this clone: One junction end does not reproduce the germline sequence, and a read error may be involved. The chain joins TRBV7-7 to TRBJ2-7; TRBD2 is a possible D gene (6 bases). The CDR3 runs to 15 residues. Germline CDR1 and CDR2: SSHAT and FNYEAQ (reference sequence). CDR3 coding DNA: TGTGCTAGCAGCCCATCAACCGGGAGAAGGGACGAGCAGTACTTC. Protein sequence: CASSPSTGRRDEQYF.

The chain combines TRBV6-6 with TRBJ2-1; D call uncertain. The germline V and J ends were trimmed by 4 bases and 0 bases, with 13 bases remaining between them. CDR1 is MNHNY and CDR2 is SVGAGI in the germline V gene (reference sequence). The CDR3 is 16 residues long. CDR3 region: CASSSQQRSSYNEQFF. The CDR3 nucleotides read TGTGCCAGCAGTTCCCAACAGAGAAGCTCCTACAATGAGCAGTTCTTC.

This sequence joins TRBV5-4 and TRBJ2-3; D is unresolved. The germline CDR1 and CDR2 sequences are SGHNT and YYREEE (reference sequence). This CDR3 comprises 17 residues. Trimming shortened V by 0 bases and J by 0 bases, and 14 bases separated the two germline ends. The CDR3 DNA follows: TGTGCCAGCAGCTTGGCGGCGGCTGGCTCTAGCACAGATACGCAGTATTTT. The encoded protein is CASSLAAAGSSTDTQYF.

The chain carries TRBV18 and TRBJ2-7; 8 positions agree with TRBD1. Germline assignment: CDR1 KGHSH and CDR2 LQKENI. This CDR3 comprises 16 residues. Trimming cost V 6 bases and J 1 base; bases outside gene matches: 11. The CDR3 coding sequence is TGTGCCAGCTCGCCTTACTACAGGGGGAGTTCCTACGAGCAGTACTTC. Protein product: CASSPYYRGSSYEQYF.

This chain links TRBV27 with TRBJ2-1; 13 bases are a match to TRBD2. Germline lookup yields CDR1 MNHEY and CDR2 SMNVEV (reference sequence). The CDR3 extends over 15 amino acids. V lost 5 bases, J lost 6 bases, and 4 bases stayed unmatched. As DNA, the CDR3 is TGTGCCAGCAGTCCCGGGACTAGCGGGATCAATGAGCAGTTCTTC. Protein sequence: CASSPGTSGINEQFF.